This TCR beta chain was sequenced during a study of blood T cell repertoires in COVID-19 (dated by TCRdb to about 2020). The study in broad terms: Collaborator samples came from the United States, Italy and Spain and covered acute and convalescent phases of COVID-19. Deeply sampled blood TCRbeta repertoires from subjects exposed to, actively infected with, or recovered from COVID-19 were included in the dataset. Samples were obtained from the ongoing ImmuneRACE study (first 160 participants) and from 950 to 1,500 subjects provided by 6 global collaborators. The repertoires were released in a freely available public database intended as a resource for research on the immune response to SARS-CoV-2. The prospective study material was composed of cDNA or gDNA derived from T cells, B-cell-depleted T cells, or PBMCs. Sample metadata almost always included a de-identified subject ID, COVID-19 status, age in years and sex. Where available, HLA class I and class II types were taken from metadata supplied by the sample provider and were not determined by assay-based typing.

The CDR3 numbers 13 residues from cysteine through phenylalanine. Solely the CDR3 DNA is kept, with 39 bases framed from the first base. From a lookup of the germline V gene (reference sequence), CDR1 and CDR2 are LNHDA and SQIVND. V loses 5 bases of germline sequence and J loses 6 bases, and the interval between the two ends is 11 bases. Samples from volunteer blood donors who had recovered from COVID-19 were contributed by a second Seattle source. Whole blood was collected in K2EDTA tubes by collaborating institutions according to the institutions' own protocols. For TCRbeta analysis, collaborator samples were shipped as frozen whole blood, as isolated PBMCs, or as DNA extracted from either sample type. Summary of the overall study and its limitations: The quantity of clinical and demographic metadata differed by source and by participant and was supplied without curation.

Note on this clone: It has no known antigen specificity. No much larger clone is present one base from it, and per-base qualities are unavailable.

TCRbeta CDR3 regions were amplified from genomic DNA by means of the immunoSEQ Assay, a bias-controlled multiplex PCR. In the authors' own workflow: The number of nucleated cells in each sample was estimated by amplification of reference gene primers within the assay. To quantify the absolute abundance of each unique TCRbeta CDR3 rearrangement, sequence reads were collapsed and filtered. Productive Simpson clonality was computed per sample as the square root of Simpson's diversity index over productive rearrangements. The table was pulled from immuneACCESS by TCRdb, which kept in-frame rearrangements only. Such tables lose some clones; where checked, under half of the loss comes from unresolved V genes, and the rest has no known cause. V and J calls and clone size follow that table, whereas D and trimming were derived from the DNA. The sample contains fewer than 250,000 clones, around nine tenths of them found a single time. Approximately 1.5% of the sample comes from the top ten.

This sequence uses TRBV19 and TRBJ1-5; the D gene lacks a confident call. This TCR came from a woman aged 55-69 years who had recovered from COVID-19. The sequenced sample consisted of peripheral blood. For the CDR3, the sequence is CASSSRVIQPQHF. The nucleotide sequence is given as TGTGCCAGTAGTTCCCGAGTGATTCAGCCCCAGCATTTT.